The rows below give T cell receptor beta chains drawn from one sample of a study of cytomegalovirus exposure and HLA in healthy donors. Measured with immunoSEQ multiplex PCR; TCRdb has only the in-frame clones, and not every one. The sample carries some 150,000 clones, 70% to 80% recorded once. The sample was PBMCs. These TCRs come from a female donor in good health and CMV-seropositive. Each CDR3 is given with its conserved first and last residue. Each record gives: J gene, V gene, clone size, D gene, CDR3 protein, CDR3 DNA. D genes are given only for firm matches. Part of the rows lack a size; the others show once, few, many or a class for expanded clones.

j_gene: TRBJ1-2
v_gene: TRBV19
abundance: .
d_gene: .
CDR3aa: CASNPPGTRNYGYTF
CDR3nt: TGTGCCAGTAACCCCCCGGGAACACGAAACTATGGCTACACCTTC

j_gene: TRBJ2-1
v_gene: TRBV6-5
abundance: .
d_gene: .
CDR3aa: CASPNGQHNEQFF
CDR3nt: TGTGCCAGCCCGAATGGACAGCACAATGAGCAGTTCTTC

j_gene: TRBJ1-5
v_gene: TRBV2
abundance: once
d_gene: .
CDR3aa: CASRDNNQPQHF
CDR3nt: TGTGCCAGCAGAGACAACAATCAGCCCCAGCATTTT

j_gene: TRBJ1-4
v_gene: TRBV4-1
abundance: .
d_gene: TRBD1
CDR3aa: CASSRGTAVNEKLFF
CDR3nt: TGCGCCAGCAGCCGGGGGACAGCCGTTAATGAAAAACTGTTTTTT

j_gene: TRBJ2-2
v_gene: TRBV4-1
abundance: .
d_gene: TRBD2
CDR3aa: CASSQDWSGRASHAGELFF
CDR3nt: TGCGCCAGCAGCCAAGATTGGAGCGGGAGGGCCAGTCACGCCGGGGAGCTGTTTTTT

j_gene: TRBJ2-1
v_gene: TRBV5-5
abundance: once
d_gene: TRBD2
CDR3aa: CASSRILTSGSAYNEQFF
CDR3nt: TGTGCCAGCAGCCGAATATTGACTAGCGGGAGTGCTTACAATGAGCAGTTCTTC

j_gene: TRBJ2-5
v_gene: TRBV28
abundance: .
d_gene: .
CDR3aa: CASSLSYERGETQYF
CDR3nt: TGTGCCAGCAGTTTATCTTACGAAAGGGGAGAGACCCAGTACTTC

j_gene: TRBJ2-7
v_gene: TRBV2
abundance: once
d_gene: .
CDR3aa: CASSVDGGVAYEQYF
CDR3nt: TGTGCCAGCAGTGTGGACGGAGGAGTCGCCTACGAGCAGTACTTC

j_gene: TRBJ2-7
v_gene: TRBV10-3
abundance: .
d_gene: .
CDR3aa: CAISVGGRGNEQYF
CDR3nt: TGTGCCATCAGTGTTGGCGGCAGGGGAAACGAGCAGTACTTC

j_gene: TRBJ2-1
v_gene: TRBV7-2
abundance: .
d_gene: .
CDR3aa: CASSPLSRGHSYNEQFF
CDR3nt: TGTGCCAGCAGCCCCCTTTCGCGGGGGCACTCCTACAATGAGCAGTTCTTC

j_gene: TRBJ2-2
v_gene: TRBV4-1
abundance: .
d_gene: .
CDR3aa: CASSHGGLLGNTGELFF
CDR3nt: TGCGCCAGCAGCCATGGAGGACTACTCGGGAACACCGGGGAGCTGTTTTTT

j_gene: TRBJ2-5
v_gene: TRBV7-3
abundance: .
d_gene: .
CDR3aa: CASSLTIQETQYF
CDR3nt: TGTGCCAGCAGCTTAACTATCCAAGAGACCCAGTACTTC

j_gene: TRBJ1-1
v_gene: TRBV2
abundance: .
d_gene: TRBD1
CDR3aa: CATRRDREEITEAFF
CDR3nt: TGTGCCACACGACGAGACAGGGAAGAAATAACTGAAGCTTTCTTT

j_gene: TRBJ2-7
v_gene: TRBV11-2
abundance: .
d_gene: .
CDR3aa: CASSPRQSSYEQYF
CDR3nt: TGTGCCAGCAGCCCACGACAGAGCTCCTACGAGCAGTACTTC

j_gene: TRBJ2-7
v_gene: TRBV7-9
abundance: few
d_gene: TRBD2
CDR3aa: CSSSGLAREQYF
CDR3nt: TGTTCCAGCAGCGGACTAGCTAGGGAGCAGTACTTC

j_gene: TRBJ1-2
v_gene: TRBV19
abundance: .
d_gene: TRBD1
CDR3aa: CASSSGTGRNLGGYTF
CDR3nt: TGTGCCAGTAGTTCCGGGACAGGGAGAAATCTGGGTGGCTACACCTTC

j_gene: TRBJ2-3
v_gene: TRBV6-1
abundance: .
d_gene: .
CDR3aa: CASSEGWSTSTDTQYF
CDR3nt: TGTGCCAGCAGTGAAGGTTGGAGTACTAGCACAGATACGCAGTATTTT

j_gene: TRBJ1-1
v_gene: TRBV28
abundance: .
d_gene: .
CDR3aa: CASSPPIGMNTEAFF
CDR3nt: TGTGCCAGCAGTCCACCCATCGGGATGAACACTGAAGCTTTCTTT

j_gene: TRBJ1-4
v_gene: TRBV19
abundance: .
d_gene: .
CDR3aa: CASSSDGSLDEKLFF
CDR3nt: TGTGCCAGTAGCAGCGACGGGTCCCTCGATGAAAAACTGTTTTTT

j_gene: TRBJ2-7
v_gene: TRBV4-2
abundance: .
d_gene: TRBD1
CDR3aa: CASSQLQGSYEQYF
CDR3nt: TGTGCCAGCAGCCAACTACAGGGGTCCTACGAGCAGTACTTC

j_gene: TRBJ2-5
v_gene: TRBV11-2
abundance: .
d_gene: TRBD2
CDR3aa: CASSPRLAGDQETQYF
CDR3nt: TGTGCCAGCAGCCCAAGACTAGCGGGGGACCAAGAGACCCAGTACTTC

j_gene: TRBJ1-4
v_gene: TRBV10-2
abundance: .
d_gene: .
CDR3aa: CASSRQNEKLFF
CDR3nt: TGCGCCAGCAGCAGGCAGAATGAAAAACTGTTTTTT

j_gene: TRBJ2-1
v_gene: TRBV27
abundance: .
d_gene: .
CDR3aa: CASSLFRGVGNEQFF
CDR3nt: TGTGCCAGCAGTTTATTTCGGGGAGTTGGGAATGAGCAGTTCTTC

j_gene: TRBJ1-2
v_gene: TRBV30
abundance: .
d_gene: .
CDR3aa: CAWSVERTHGYTF
CDR3nt: TGTGCCTGGAGTGTTGAAAGGACTCATGGCTACACCTTC

j_gene: TRBJ2-7
v_gene: TRBV7-9
abundance: .
d_gene: .
CDR3aa: CASSPEGTSYEQYF
CDR3nt: TGTGCCAGCAGCCCAGAGGGCACCTCCTACGAGCAGTACTTC

j_gene: TRBJ2-7
v_gene: TRBV1
abundance: .
d_gene: .
CDR3aa: CTSSQDLASGSNYEQYF
CDR3nt: TGCACCAGCAGCCAAGATCTTGCTAGCGGGAGTAATTACGAGCAGTACTTC

j_gene: TRBJ2-2
v_gene: TRBV28
abundance: .
d_gene: .
CDR3aa: CASGRGSGGELFF
CDR3nt: TGTGCCAGCGGACGGGGGAGCGGCGGGGAGCTGTTTTTT

j_gene: TRBJ2-1
v_gene: TRBV5-4
abundance: .
d_gene: TRBD2
CDR3aa: CASSLGGLHNQQFF
CDR3nt: TGTGCCAGCAGCTTGGGGGGACTACACAATCAGCAGTTCTTC

j_gene: TRBJ1-5
v_gene: TRBV10-2
abundance: .
d_gene: TRBD1
CDR3aa: CASSEVGQGDQPQHF
CDR3nt: TGCGCCAGCAGTGAAGTGGGACAGGGGGATCAGCCCCAGCATTTT

j_gene: TRBJ1-4
v_gene: TRBV4-2
abundance: .
d_gene: TRBD1
CDR3aa: CASSSTGGVMALFF
CDR3nt: TGTGCCAGCAGCTCCACAGGGGGGGTAATGGCGCTGTTTTTT

j_gene: TRBJ2-7
v_gene: TRBV28
abundance: .
d_gene: .
CDR3aa: CASSYRGDYEQYF
CDR3nt: TGTGCCAGCAGTTACCGGGGTGACTACGAGCAGTACTTC

j_gene: TRBJ1-2
v_gene: TRBV27
abundance: .
d_gene: .
CDR3aa: CASRSNGQRYGYTF
CDR3nt: TGTGCCAGCAGATCTAATGGACAGCGCTATGGCTACACCTTC

j_gene: TRBJ2-7
v_gene: TRBV9
abundance: .
d_gene: TRBD1
CDR3aa: CASSARDTTGGYEQYF
CDR3nt: TGTGCCAGCAGCGCCCGGGATACAACAGGGGGCTACGAGCAGTACTTC

j_gene: TRBJ1-1
v_gene: TRBV11-2
abundance: .
d_gene: .
CDR3aa: CASSLAGGSEAFF
CDR3nt: TGTGCCAGCAGCTTAGCCGGGGGTAGTGAAGCTTTCTTT

j_gene: TRBJ2-7
v_gene: TRBV11-2
abundance: once
d_gene: .
CDR3aa: CASSLADRTSDEQYF
CDR3nt: TGTGCCAGCAGCTTAGCCGACAGAACCTCTGACGAGCAGTACTTC

j_gene: TRBJ1-1
v_gene: TRBV29-1
abundance: .
d_gene: .
CDR3aa: CSVDGNRGGGMNTEAFF
CDR3nt: TGCAGCGTTGATGGCAATAGGGGCGGTGGGATGAACACTGAAGCTTTCTTT

j_gene: TRBJ2-5
v_gene: TRBV30
abundance: .
d_gene: .
CDR3aa: CAWRQAGQETQYF
CDR3nt: TGTGCCTGGAGGCAGGCTGGCCAAGAGACCCAGTACTTC

j_gene: TRBJ2-5
v_gene: TRBV6-1
abundance: .
d_gene: .
CDR3aa: CASSESGRGETQYF
CDR3nt: TGTGCCAGCAGTGAATCCGGCAGAGGGGAGACCCAGTACTTC

j_gene: TRBJ1-6
v_gene: TRBV6-1
abundance: .
d_gene: TRBD1
CDR3aa: CASSLQGAGSPLHF
CDR3nt: TGTGCCAGCAGTCTACAGGGGGCCGGTTCACCCCTCCACTTT

j_gene: TRBJ2-3
v_gene: TRBV5-6
abundance: .
d_gene: TRBD2
CDR3aa: CASSAPTSGRALGGTQYF
CDR3nt: TGTGCCAGCAGCGCTCCCACTAGCGGGAGGGCCTTGGGAGGTACGCAGTATTTT

j_gene: TRBJ1-2
v_gene: TRBV6-1
abundance: .
d_gene: .
CDR3aa: CASSETVYGYTF
CDR3nt: TGTGCCAGCAGTGAAACAGTCTATGGCTACACCTTC

j_gene: TRBJ2-1
v_gene: TRBV9
abundance: .
d_gene: TRBD2
CDR3aa: CASSLTSGGYNEQFF
CDR3nt: TGTGCCAGCAGCCTGACTAGCGGGGGGTACAATGAGCAGTTCTTC

j_gene: TRBJ2-7
v_gene: TRBV11-2
abundance: .
d_gene: .
CDR3aa: CASSLTRSSYEQYF
CDR3nt: TGTGCCAGCAGCTTAACTAGGTCCAGCTACGAGCAGTACTTC

j_gene: TRBJ2-5
v_gene: TRBV2
abundance: once
d_gene: TRBD2
CDR3aa: CASRRRTSGGKQETQYF
CDR3nt: TGTGCCAGCAGACGGAGAACAAGCGGGGGGAAACAAGAGACCCAGTACTTC

j_gene: TRBJ1-6
v_gene: TRBV7-9
abundance: .
d_gene: TRBD1
CDR3aa: CASSFGTVNSPLHF
CDR3nt: TGTGCCAGCAGCTTCGGGACAGTAAATTCACCCCTCCACTTT

j_gene: TRBJ2-3
v_gene: TRBV6-1
abundance: .
d_gene: TRBD2
CDR3aa: CASSLAGGTDTQYF
CDR3nt: TGTGCCAGCAGCTTGGCGGGAGGGACAGATACGCAGTATTTT

j_gene: TRBJ1-1
v_gene: TRBV9
abundance: .
d_gene: TRBD1
CDR3aa: CASSGQGATEAFF
CDR3nt: TGTGCCAGCAGCGGACAGGGGGCAACTGAAGCTTTCTTT

j_gene: TRBJ1-1
v_gene: TRBV6-5
abundance: few
d_gene: .
CDR3aa: CVTAGEAFF
CDR3nt: TGTGTCACAGCGGGTGAAGCTTTCTTT

j_gene: TRBJ2-6
v_gene: TRBV21-1
abundance: .
d_gene: .
CDR3aa: CASRFYGTDAVPGANVLTF
CDR3nt: TGTGCCAGCAGGTTCTATGGGACAGACGCTGTTCCTGGGGCCAACGTCCTGACTTTC

j_gene: TRBJ1-1
v_gene: TRBV14
abundance: once
d_gene: TRBD1
CDR3aa: CASSQVQGSKGDTEAFF
CDR3nt: TGTGCCAGCAGCCAAGTACAGGGGTCTAAGGGGGACACTGAAGCTTTCTTT

j_gene: TRBJ2-7
v_gene: TRBV30
abundance: .
d_gene: .
CDR3aa: CAWSPLTRYEQYF
CDR3nt: TGTGCCTGGAGTCCACTAACCCGCTACGAGCAGTACTTC

j_gene: TRBJ1-6
v_gene: TRBV6-1
abundance: .
d_gene: TRBD1
CDR3aa: CASSEALGGQRDTLHF
CDR3nt: TGTGCCAGCAGTGAAGCCCTAGGGGGCCAAAGAGACACCCTCCACTTT

j_gene: TRBJ2-1
v_gene: TRBV6-5
abundance: once
d_gene: .
CDR3aa: CASSLNRKTEQFF
CDR3nt: TGTGCCAGCAGTCTTAACAGGAAAACTGAGCAGTTCTTC

j_gene: TRBJ1-1
v_gene: TRBV28
abundance: .
d_gene: TRBD1
CDR3aa: CASSLQGRTEAFF
CDR3nt: TGTGCCAGCAGTCTACAGGGGCGCACTGAAGCTTTCTTT